What follows are 13 T cell receptor beta chains derived from one specimen sequenced in a study of blood T cell repertoires in COVID-19. Some clones are missing from TCRdb's copy, which holds only in-frame ones; the method was immunoSEQ multiplex PCR. The sample lists more than 100,000 clones, 87% seen once, with roughly 29% in the top ten. The sample comprised peripheral blood. The receptor source for this set is a woman in her sixties or seventies with acute or convalescent COVID-19.

V and J are TRBV4-1 and TRBJ2-7, with 8 nucleotides matching TRBD2. Unmatched junction bases numbered 0, after V lost 4 bases and J lost 4 bases. The CDR3 covers 12 residues. The V gene's germline CDR1 is MGHRA and CDR2 YSYEKL. The CDR3 region has the DNA TGCGCCAGCAGCCCGGGAGGGTACGAGCAGTACTTC. As protein: CASSPGGYEQYF.

This clone was seen more than once but under ten times. The chain has TRBV21-1 and TRBJ1-1. TRBV21-1 is annotated as a pseudogene. The length of the CDR3 is 14 residues. For the CDR3, the DNA is TGTGCCAGCTCCACTGTGGGAGTGAACACTGAAGCTTTCTTT. Protein sequence: CASSTVGVNTEAFF.

This chain connects TRBV28 to TRBJ1-2; possibly TRBD1 for D (6 bases). The V end lost 4 bases, the J end lost 6 bases, and 18 bases lay between the germline ends. CDR3 length equals 15 residues. Germline-derived CDR1 and CDR2 are MDHEN and SYDVKM. The CDR3 loop is CASSSSGQPRNGYTF. The DNA of the CDR3 is TGTGCCAGCAGTTCCTCCGGACAGCCCCGAAATGGCTACACCTTC.

This chain connects TRBV30 to TRBJ2-3, with D possibly matching TRBD2 (6 bases). The CDR3 spans 17 residues. The V gene's germline CDR1 is GTSNPN and CDR2 SVGIG (reference sequence). V gave up 2 bases and J gave up 3 bases, with 21 bases separating them. CDR3 DNA sequence: TGTGCCTGGAGTCTGGGGGGAACAGAAAGGGCGACAGATACGCAGTATTTT. Protein: CAWSLGGTERATDTQYF. Based on the CDR3 plus reference TRBV30 and TRBJ2-3, the full variable domain is SQTIHQWPATLVQPVGSPLSLECTVEGTSNPNLYWYRQAAGRGLQLLFYSVGIGQISSEVPQNLSASRPQDRQFILSSKKLLLSDSGFYLCAWSLGGTERATDTQYFGPGTRLTVL.

The chain links TRBV5-4 to TRBJ2-2; D may be TRBD2 (5 bases). Trimming removed 6 bases at V and 4 bases at J, with 13 bases between. Germline loops: CDR1 SGHNT, CDR2 YYREEE (reference sequence). The CDR3 spans 14 residues. This CDR3 reads CASTPGGTTGELFF. The CDR3 nucleotides are TGTGCCAGCACTCCAGGAGGCACCACCGGGGAGCTGTTTTTT. The variable domain in full, completed from reference TRBV5-4 and TRBJ2-2, reads ETGVTQSPTHLIKTRGQQVTLRCSSQSGHNTVSWYQQALGQGPQFIFQYYREEENGRGNFPPRFSGLQFPNYSSELNVNALELDDSALYLCASTPGGTTGELFFGEGSRLTVL.

J is TRBJ2-1 and V is TRBV14; D not resolved. The ends were cut back, 1 base at V and 3 bases at J, with 10 bases in the middle. This CDR3 has 15 residues. Germline assignment: CDR1 SGHDN and CDR2 FVKESK. CDR3 bases: TGTGCCAGCAGCCAAGGGTCCCAGATCTACAATGAGCAGTTCTTC. This codes for CASSQGSQIYNEQFF.

The genes are TRBV5-1 and TRBJ1-6; no firm D call. Germline V lookup: CDR1 SGHRS, CDR2 YFSETQ. The CDR3 has 15 amino acids. Trimming cost V 1 base and J 10 bases, with 15 bases left between them. The CDR3 reads CASSLTVGSYSPLHF. The CDR3, as DNA: TGCGCCAGCAGCTTGACTGTGGGCAGTTACTCACCCCTCCACTTT.

This chain uses TRBV10-2 with TRBJ1-3; D is possibly TRBD1 (5 bases). Germline V CDR1 and CDR2: WSHSY, SAAADI. The length of the CDR3 is 13 residues. The V gene lost 6 bases and the J gene lost 4 bases, with 10 bases spanning the gap. In DNA, the CDR3 is TGCGCCAGCAGGGGGCTCGAAGGAAACACCATATATTTT. This sequence encodes CASRGLEGNTIYF.

V gene TRBV6-1 combines with J gene TRBJ2-5, with D maybe TRBD2 (6 bases). There are 16 residues in the CDR3. Trimming left V 2 bases short and J 5 bases short, with 18 bases between. Germline CDR1 reads MNHNS; CDR2 reads SASEGT. The CDR3 DNA reads TGTGCCAGCAGTGAAACAAGGAGTCCGGGGAGGGAGACCCAGTACTTC. As protein: CASSETRSPGRETQYF.

The chain links TRBV30 to TRBJ2-6; no clear D gene. Between the trimmed V and J ends, which lost 2 bases and 4 bases, there was a span of 15 bases. Per the germline V gene, CDR1 is GTSNPN and CDR2 is SVGIG (reference sequence). This CDR3 has 16 residues. The chain's CDR3 is CAWSLAGLAGANVLTF. In DNA form, the CDR3 reads TGTGCCTGGAGTTTGGCAGGTTTGGCCGGGGCCAACGTCCTGACTTTC.

In this sample, this clone turned up once. V is TRBV5-1 and J is TRBJ2-3; weak D call: TRBD1 (7 bases). The germline V gene encodes CDR1 SGHRS and CDR2 YFSETQ. Trimming took off 4 bases at V and 3 bases at J, with 9 bases between the two ends. CDR3 length: 13 amino acids. The CDR3 reads CASSQGGTDTQYF. CDR3 coding DNA: TGCGCCAGCAGCCAGGGGGGAACAGATACGCAGTATTTT.

V gene TRBV19 combines with J gene TRBJ1-2; no clear D. Per the germline V gene, CDR1 is LNHDA and CDR2 is SQIVND (reference sequence). The CDR3 loop spans 15 amino acids. The V gene lost 3 bases and the J gene lost 0 bases, with 11 bases spanning the gap. The CDR3 sequence: CASSMYEFTNYGYTF. CDR3 nucleotide sequence: TGTGCCAGTAGTATGTATGAGTTTACTAACTATGGCTACACCTTC. Looking up the rest from reference TRBV19 and TRBJ1-2 gives the full variable domain: DGGITQSPKYLFRKEGQNVTLSCEQNLNHDAMYWYRQDPGQGLRLIYYSQIVNDFQKGDIAEGYSVSREKKESFPLTVTSAQKNPTAFYLCASSMYEFTNYGYTFGSGTRLTVV.

This chain uses TRBV20-1 with TRBJ1-5; D remains unclear. Between the trimmed V and J ends, which lost 3 bases and 5 bases, there was a span of 11 bases. Germline V CDR1 and CDR2: DFQATT, SNEGSKA (reference sequence). The CDR3 spans 13 residues. In nucleotides, the CDR3 is TGCAGTGCTAGTTCCGGGAGAGATCAGCCCCAGCATTTT. Translating it yields CSASSGRDQPQHF.